This entry lists 22 T cell receptor beta chains sequenced from one sample in a study of liver allograft versus peripheral blood T cells. As for the study in general: Recipients' peripheral blood served as the comparator for T cell receptor repertoires in transplanted livers.

TCRdb independently ran MiXCR on the reads; one entry per CDR3 protein. This sample carries approximately 16,000 distinct CDR3 sequences, roughly a fifth of them seen once, and the ten largest clones take about 13%. Receptor source: a human patient who had a liver transplant. Some T cells may be the graft donor's.

This clonotype was recorded many times. The V and J genes are TRBV19 and TRBJ2-6; TRBD2 aligns across 7 bases. The V gene end was trimmed by 7 bases and the J gene end by 5 bases; junction bases not matched to a gene: 11. Germline CDR1 and CDR2: LNHDA and SQIVND (reference sequence). The CDR3 runs 16 residues. The CDR3 protein is CASNQPWEGRANVLTF. The CDR3 nucleotides are TGTGCCAGTAATCAACCTTGGGAGGGAAGGGCCAACGTCCTGACTTTC.

This clonotype has a handful of counts. DNA for the CDR3: TGTGCCAGTAGGCCAGGGGGCGCCGGCTATGGCTACACCTTC. Its protein is CASRPGGAGYGYTF. V usage is TRBV28 and J usage is TRBJ1-2; TRBD1 matches 8 bases. CDR3 length: 14 amino acids. J lost 4 bases, V lost 9 bases, and 10 bases had no gene match. Germline-derived CDR1 and CDR2 are MDHEN and SYDVKM.

The genes are TRBV9 and TRBJ1-2, with D perhaps matching TRBD1 (6 bases). CDR3 size: 16 residues. V dropped 0 bases and J dropped 4 bases, with 16 bases sitting between them. Germline V lookup: CDR1 SGDLS, CDR2 YYNGEE. The CDR3 reads CASSVGVGGSGYGYTF. The CDR3 DNA sequence: TGTGCCAGCAGCGTAGGAGTCGGGGGCAGCGGCTATGGCTACACCTTC.

This clonotype was seen more than once but under ten times. The rearrangement links TRBV7-2 to TRBJ1-6; a weak D match, TRBD1 (6 bases). The V gene's germline CDR1 is SGHTA and CDR2 FQGNSA. V was clipped by 3 bases and J by 7 bases, with 10 bases between them. CDR3 size: 14 residues. The CDR3 is CASSFGQNNSPLHF. CDR3 nucleotide sequence: TGTGCCAGCAGCTTCGGACAGAACAATTCACCCCTCCACTTT. The full variable domain, its missing parts supplied by reference TRBV7-2 and TRBJ1-6, is GAGVSQSPSNKVTEKGKDVELRCDPISGHTALYWYRQSLGQGLEFLIYFQGNSAPDKSGLPSDRFSAERTGGSVSTLTIQRTQQEDSAVYLCASSFGQNNSPLHFGNGTRLTVT.

This clonotype qualifies as medium-sized (0.01 to 0.1%). The rearrangement joins TRBV7-2 to TRBJ2-1, with 7 positions matching TRBD2. CDR1 and CDR2 (germline): SGHTA, FQGNSA. The length of the CDR3 is 15 residues. The J segment lost 3 bases and the V segment lost 1 base, leaving 3 bases of the junction unmatched. CDR3 nucleotide sequence: TGTGCCAGCAGCTTAGACGGGGGGAACTACAATGAGCAGTTCTTC. It specifies CASSLDGGNYNEQFF.

This clonotype was counted many times. DNA of the CDR3: TGTGCCATCAGTGAGTCGAGAACCGATCTAGACAGGGTAATTCAGTATTTT. It specifies CAISESRTDLDRVIQYF. The gene calls are TRBV10-3 and TRBJ2-3, with 7 bases identical to TRBD1. Trimming cost V 0 bases and J 12 bases; bases outside gene matches: 18. CDR1 is ENHRY and CDR2 is SYGVKD in the germline V gene. CDR3 length: 17 residues.

The genes are TRBV15 and TRBJ2-5; D is unresolved. Germline V gives CDR1 LNHNV, CDR2 YYDKDF (reference sequence). The V end was cut by 1 base, the J end by 5 bases, with 17 bases between. The CDR3 length is 16 residues. The CDR3 sequence: CATSRAASTKGETQYF. In DNA form, the CDR3 reads TGTGCCACCAGCAGAGCTGCAAGCACCAAAGGGGAGACCCAGTACTTC.

This chain joins TRBV11-2 and TRBJ1-1; D unclear. Trimming removed 2 bases at V and 3 bases at J, with 10 bases between. The CDR3 runs 14 residues. Looked up from germline, CDR1 is SGHAT and CDR2 is FQNNGV. This chain's CDR3 is CASSLLGSYTEAFF. CDR3 sequence (DNA): TGTGCCAGCAGCTTATTGGGATCGTACACTGAAGCTTTCTTT.

Within the sample, this clonotype is medium-sized. The chain carries TRBV10-3 and TRBJ2-1, with 8 nucleotides matching TRBD1. The CDR3 is 13 amino acids. Looked up from germline, CDR1 is ENHRY and CDR2 is SYGVKD. The V gene end was trimmed by 7 bases and the J gene end by 7 bases; junction bases not matched to a gene: 6. CDR3: CAITADRANEQFF. CDR3 bases: TGTGCCATCACGGCGGACAGGGCAAATGAGCAGTTCTTC.

V and J are TRBV7-2 and TRBJ2-7, with TRBD1 matching over 7 bases. The CDR3 extends over 15 amino acids. V shed 1 base, J shed 0 bases, and the junction held 3 bases outside the gene matches. Germline lookup yields CDR1 SGHTA and CDR2 FQGNSA. CDR3 amino acids: CASSLVGQDSYEQYF. CDR3 coding DNA: TGTGCCAGCAGCTTAGTTGGACAGGACTCCTACGAGCAGTACTTC.

Of note for this clonotype: This may come from a read error, since a much larger clone is one base off. The chain couples TRBV27 to TRBJ1-6, with D unresolved. V gave up 6 bases and J gave up 14 bases, with 17 bases separating them. CDR1 and CDR2 (germline): MNHEY, SMNVEV (reference sequence). The length of the CDR3 is 13 residues. CDR3 nucleotides: TGTGCCAGCAGCCCGGCCGGCAGTACATCCCTCCACTTT. As protein: CASSPAGSTSLHF.

This chain connects TRBV19 to TRBJ2-5, with no clear D. The CDR3 covers 12 residues. Germline CDR1 LNHDA, CDR2 SQIVND (reference sequence). V was shortened by 5 bases and J by 5 bases, with 9 bases between the two germline ends. The CDR3: CASSPSKETQYF. Written as DNA, the CDR3 is TGTGCCAGTAGTCCTAGTAAGGAGACCCAGTACTTC.

A single count supports this clonotype. This chain connects TRBV6-5 to TRBJ1-6; weak D call: TRBD1 (5 bases). The CDR3 spans 15 residues. Trimming left V 8 bases short and J 2 bases short, with 13 bases between. Germline CDR1 reads MNHEY; CDR2 reads SVGAGI. The CDR3 nucleotides read TGTGCCAGCCGGGGACCAGGGACCTATAATTCACCCCTCCACTTT. It encodes CASRGPGTYNSPLHF.

The rearrangement joins TRBV28 to TRBJ2-7; 7 bases are a match to TRBD1. Germline values: CDR1 MDHEN, CDR2 SYDVKM. The junction had 4 bases not matched to a gene; V was cut back by 3 bases and J by 5 bases. The CDR3 is made up of 13 amino acids. CDR3 coding DNA: TGTGCCAGCAGTTTGGGACAGAGAAACGAGCAGTACTTC. This gives the protein CASSLGQRNEQYF.

This clonotype was seen only a few times. The chain recombines TRBV19 with TRBJ2-2, with TRBD1 as a possible D gene (6 bases). Per germline, CDR1 LNHDA and CDR2 SQIVND (reference sequence). V gave up 5 bases and J gave up 1 base, with 11 bases separating them. This CDR3 has 15 amino acids. CDR3 in amino acids: CASSPGTKNTGELFF. The DNA of the CDR3 is TGTGCCAGTAGTCCTGGGACAAAGAACACCGGGGAGCTGTTTTTT.

This rearrangement joins TRBV12-3 or TRBV12-4 to TRBJ1-1; tentative D call: TRBD1 (5 bases). V gave up 7 bases and J gave up 0 bases, with 18 bases separating them. The CDR3 spans 16 residues. CDR3 sequence reads: CASTPKDKPLNTEAFF. Written as DNA, the CDR3 is TGTGCCAGCACCCCAAAGGACAAACCCTTGAACACTGAAGCTTTCTTT.

In its sample, this clonotype is medium-sized (0.01 to 0.1%). V usage is TRBV27 and J usage is TRBJ1-4, with D possibly matching TRBD1 (6 bases). Trimming took 3 bases from V and 8 from J, leaving 19 bases between them. Per the germline V gene, CDR1 is MNHEY and CDR2 is SMNVEV (reference sequence). This CDR3 is built from 16 residues. The CDR3, as DNA: TGTGCCAGCAGTTTCAAGGATTCTAGGGGGAAGGAAAAACTGTTTTTT. Translated, it gives CASSFKDSRGKEKLFF.

This chain links TRBV7-2 with TRBJ2-7, with D uncertain. This CDR3 contains 14 residues. Germline assignment: CDR1 SGHTA and CDR2 FQGNSA. V lost 1 base, J lost 2 bases, and 9 bases lay in between. CDR3 sequence reads: CASSLGVGTYEQYF. DNA for the CDR3: TGTGCCAGCAGCTTAGGGGTAGGGACCTACGAGCAGTACTTC.

This clonotype was counted ten times or more. This rearrangement joins TRBV18 to TRBJ2-1; TRBD1 matches at 10 bases. With 3 bases clipped from V and 3 bases from J, the junction kept 2 bases outside the gene matches. This CDR3 region has 15 residues. Germline CDR1 KGHSH, CDR2 LQKENI. The CDR3 DNA is TGTGCCAGCTCACCCGGGACAGGGGACTACAATGAGCAGTTCTTC. Translation gives CASSPGTGDYNEQFF.

This clonotype occurred many times. CDR3 residues: CASSPSGLAGGTQYF. The CDR3 nucleotides read TGTGCCAGTAGTCCCTCCGGACTAGCGGGAGGGACCCAGTACTTC. The chain joins TRBV19 to TRBJ2-5; 14 nucleotides match TRBD2. The CDR3 is made up of 15 amino acids. The germline V gene has CDR1 LNHDA and CDR2 SQIVND (reference sequence). V lost 5 bases and J lost 7; bases outside the gene matches: 6.

This chain uses TRBV6-2 or TRBV6-3 with TRBJ2-7; D uncertain. Germline V CDR1 and CDR2: MNHEY, SVGEGT. V lost 4 bases and J 1 base, leaving 11 bases between the germline ends. This CDR3 region has 14 residues. Written as DNA, the CDR3 is TGTGCCAGCAGTTTCCCCGGGTTTTCCTACGAGCAGTACTTC. Protein product: CASSFPGFSYEQYF.

This clonotype was observed a handful of times. The rearrangement links TRBV7-9 to TRBJ2-1; D gene unclear. Per the germline V gene, CDR1 is SEHNR and CDR2 is FQNEAQ (reference sequence). This CDR3 is built from 15 residues. With 4 bases removed from V and 4 bases from J, the gap between germline ends came to 14 bases. The chain's CDR3 is CASSSPRTDYNEQFF. CDR3 DNA sequence: TGTGCCAGCAGCTCGCCAAGGACGGATTACAATGAGCAGTTCTTC.